These 3 T cell receptor beta chains came from one sample sequenced in a study of cytomegalovirus exposure and HLA in healthy donors. TCRdb's table, derived via immunoSEQ multiplex PCR, lists solely in-frame clones and lacks some. The sample has fewer than 200,000 clones, more than 65% seen once. Sequencing was carried out using PBMCs. The receptors come from a woman between 18 and 29 years old in good health and CMV-seropositive.

The chain carries TRBV2 and TRBJ1-1; D not certain. V was pared by 8 bases and J by 6 bases, with 7 bases between. This CDR3 is built from 10 residues. The V gene's germline CDR1 is SNHLY and CDR2 FYNNEI. DNA of the CDR3: TGTGCCAGCGTACACGCTGAAGCTTTCTTT. It translates to CASVHAEAFF.

This clone was seen a handful of times. The chain joins TRBV2 to TRBJ2-1, with 10 bases lining up with TRBD1. CDR3 length: 14 amino acids. V was clipped by 5 bases and J by 7 bases; unmatched bases: 5. Germline V gene lookup returns CDR1 SNHLY and CDR2 FYNNEI. CDR3 loop: CASSQRQGANEQFF. In DNA form, the CDR3 reads TGTGCCAGCAGTCAGAGACAGGGGGCGAATGAGCAGTTCTTC.

The J gene is TRBJ2-7, the V gene TRBV29-1; 9 bases line up with TRBD1. This CDR3 comprises 13 residues. Germline CDR1 SQVTM, CDR2 ANQGSEA. Losses at the gene ends were 8 bases for V and 0 bases for J; bases not matched to a gene: 5. The DNA for the CDR3 is TGCAGCCTCCGGGACAGGGACTCCTACGAGCAGTACTTC. Translating it yields CSLRDRDSYEQYF.